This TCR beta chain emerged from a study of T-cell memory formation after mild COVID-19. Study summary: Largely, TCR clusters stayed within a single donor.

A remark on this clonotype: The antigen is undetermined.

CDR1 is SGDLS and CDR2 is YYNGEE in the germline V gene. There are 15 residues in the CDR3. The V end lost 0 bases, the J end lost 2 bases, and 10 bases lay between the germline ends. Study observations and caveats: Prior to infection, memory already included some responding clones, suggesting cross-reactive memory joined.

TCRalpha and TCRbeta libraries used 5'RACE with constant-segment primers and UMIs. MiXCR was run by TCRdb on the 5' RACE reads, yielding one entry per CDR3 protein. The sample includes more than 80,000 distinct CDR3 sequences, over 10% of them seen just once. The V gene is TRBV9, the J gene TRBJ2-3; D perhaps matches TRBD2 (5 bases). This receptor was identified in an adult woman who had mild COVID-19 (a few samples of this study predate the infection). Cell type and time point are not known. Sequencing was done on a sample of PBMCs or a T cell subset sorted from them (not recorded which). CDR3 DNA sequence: TGTGCCAGCAGCGTAGATGTCGGGGTCACAGATACGCAGTATTTT. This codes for CASSVDVGVTDTQYF.